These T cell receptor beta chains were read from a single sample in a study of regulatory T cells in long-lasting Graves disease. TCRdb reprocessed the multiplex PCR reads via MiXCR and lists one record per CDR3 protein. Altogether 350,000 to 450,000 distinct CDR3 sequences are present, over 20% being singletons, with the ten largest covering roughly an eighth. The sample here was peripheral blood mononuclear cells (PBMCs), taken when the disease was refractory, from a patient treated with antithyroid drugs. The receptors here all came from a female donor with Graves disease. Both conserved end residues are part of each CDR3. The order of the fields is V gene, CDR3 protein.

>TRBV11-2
CASSPDRISYEQYF
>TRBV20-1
CSAGDNLNTGELFF
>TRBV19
CASSAALSYEQYF
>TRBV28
CASRGTSGKNEQFF
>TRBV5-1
CASSLSAEQYF
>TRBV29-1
CSVVEDNDNTIYF
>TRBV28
CASSLYTLRNEKLFF
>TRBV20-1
CSARDPQGTPYEQYF
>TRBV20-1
CSARPGTGSEQYF
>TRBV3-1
CASSQDLGGQPYEQYF
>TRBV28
CASRTGLAENNEQFF
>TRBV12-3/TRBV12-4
CASSTGTTDTQYF
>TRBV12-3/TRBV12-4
CASSLLSTLGIGGYTF
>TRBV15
CATSGINYGYTF
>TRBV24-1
CATSDPTSGREALLTDTQYF
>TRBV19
CASSSWGDPYEQYF
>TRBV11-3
CASSFRSGRVGETQYF
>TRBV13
CAGNRYSYVTGGRGYTF
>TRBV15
CATSRDRGLSIYF
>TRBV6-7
CASNDSRSGNTGELFF
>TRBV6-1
CASDSTDSYEQYF
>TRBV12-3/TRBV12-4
CASSSTILVSTHTDTQYF